These 8 T cell receptor beta chains originate from one sample sequenced in a study of identical twins. TCRdb re-called the 5' RACE reads with MiXCR, one entry per CDR3 protein. This sample has about 530,000 distinct CDR3 sequences; approximately 16% occur once, and the top ten carry roughly 0.42%. In addition, the sample was reused for a study of yellow fever vaccine responses in identical twins.

What was sequenced was CD4+ T cells sorted from blood. These receptor sequences come from a woman under 30 in good health.

This clonotype was counted only a few times. The V call is TRBV7-2, the J call TRBJ2-3; D may be TRBD2 (5 bases). Trimming removed 5 bases from V and 7 bases from J, with 16 bases in between. This CDR3 is 14 amino acids long. Germline V CDR1 and CDR2: SGHTA, FQGNSA. The CDR3 DNA sequence: TGTGCCAGCAGCCCCACCCCGGGGATGTATACGCAGTATTTT. Protein: CASSPTPGMYTQYF.

This rearrangement joins TRBV4-2 to TRBJ2-1; 10 nucleotides agree with TRBD2. The germline CDR1 and CDR2 sequences are LGHNA and YNFKEQ. CDR3 length: 20 amino acids. The trim removed 4 bases at V and 5 bases at J, leaving 20 bases unmatched. CDR3 DNA: TGTGCCAGCAGCCGCCGGGGAGTCAGCGGGGGGGTTCTTACACACAATGAGCAGTTCTTC. This sequence encodes CASSRRGVSGGVLTHNEQFF.

The V gene is TRBV20-1, the J gene TRBJ2-1; 8 nucleotides agree with TRBD2. J was trimmed by 6 bases and V by 0 bases; bases with no gene match: 7. This CDR3 comprises 15 residues. The germline V gene has CDR1 DFQATT and CDR2 SNEGSKA (reference sequence). Here the CDR3 DNA reads TGCAGTGCTAGAGATTGGGGACTAGGACCCAATGAGCAGTTCTTC. It encodes CSARDWGLGPNEQFF.

The chain is built from TRBV5-1 and TRBJ2-6; TRBD1 might be the D (5 bases). The CDR3 covers 14 residues. Trimming stripped 4 bases from V and 9 bases from J, with 14 bases between. The germline CDR1 and CDR2 sequences are SGHRS and YFSETQ. The CDR3 reads CASSTGLPFNVLTF. The CDR3 DNA follows: TGCGCCAGCAGCACAGGATTGCCTTTCAACGTCCTGACTTTC. The variable domain in full, completed from reference TRBV5-1 and TRBJ2-6, reads KAGVTQTPRYLIKTRGQQVTLSCSPISGHRSVSWYQQTPGQGLQFLFEYFSETQRNKGNFPGRFSGRQFSNSRSEMNVSTLELGDSALYLCASSTGLPFNVLTFGAGSRLTVL.

Only a few counts were recorded for this clonotype. The chain recombines TRBV20-1 with TRBJ2-5; D not resolved. Per germline, CDR1 DFQATT and CDR2 SNEGSKA (reference sequence). V was cut by 6 bases and J by 4 bases, with 15 bases left in between. The CDR3 contains 13 residues. In nucleotides, the CDR3 is TGCAGTGCCCGCAAGGGTGGCGCAGAGACCCAGTACTTC. Translated, it gives CSARKGGAETQYF.

The rearrangement links TRBV5-1 to TRBJ2-2; possibly TRBD1 for D (6 bases). The V and J ends lost 1 base and 1 base respectively, with 11 bases between them. The CDR3 is 16 residues long. The germline CDR1 and CDR2 sequences are SGHRS and YFSETQ. CDR3 protein: CASSLREQGNTGELFF. CDR3 DNA: TGCGCCAGCAGCTTGAGGGAACAGGGGAACACCGGGGAGCTGTTTTTT.

This clonotype was counted between two and nine times. The chain joins TRBV14 to TRBJ2-1; 9 bases are a match to TRBD2. Germline CDR1 and CDR2: SGHDN and FVKESK. J was trimmed by 4 bases and V by 1 base; bases with no gene match: 8. The CDR3 has 17 residues. CDR3 loop: CASSQAGSSGIYNEQFF. The CDR3, as DNA: TGTGCCAGCAGCCAAGCAGGGTCTAGCGGGATATACAATGAGCAGTTCTTC.

The V call is TRBV5-5, the J call TRBJ2-7, with D possibly TRBD1 on 6 matching bases. Germline V gives CDR1 SGHKS, CDR2 YYEKEE (reference sequence). The CDR3 totals 17 residues. With 2 bases removed from V and 2 bases from J, the gap between germline ends came to 20 bases. The chain's CDR3 is CASSFSSAGDNTYEQYV. The CDR3 bases are TGTGCCAGCAGCTTTAGTTCGGCCGGGGACAACACCTACGAGCAGTACGTC.